Listed below are T cell receptor beta chains from one sample, sequenced in a study of CD8 T cells in ankylosing spondylitis. TCRdb reanalysed the 5' RACE reads using MiXCR and keeps one entry per CDR3 protein. The data contain about 420,000 distinct CDR3 sequences, approximately 20% of them seen just once; the ten biggest clones take up 15% to 20%. What was sequenced was blood, either unsorted or a sorted T cell fraction (not recorded which). Receptor source: a male donor with ankylosing spondylitis. CDR3s include the opening cysteine and the closing phenylalanine or tryptophan. The order of the fields is J gene, V gene, clone size, CDR3 protein. Clone size is shown for a subset of rows, as once, few, many or a class of expanded clone.

J: TRBJ1-5; V: TRBV25-1; size: NA; CDR3: CASGEWGKGNQPQHF
J: TRBJ2-3; V: TRBV7-9; size: NA; CDR3: CASSFPSRADTQYF
J: TRBJ1-1; V: TRBV4-1; size: NA; CDR3: CASSRPRSTEAFF
J: TRBJ2-3; V: TRBV20-1; size: NA; CDR3: CSAKYSRASGRDTQYF
J: TRBJ2-7; V: TRBV7-2; size: NA; CDR3: CASSRDLYEQYF
J: TRBJ2-2; V: TRBV7-8; size: few; CDR3: CASSLVGLDRNTGELFF
J: TRBJ1-6; V: TRBV29-1; size: few; CDR3: CSVTTGGNSPLHF
J: TRBJ2-1; V: TRBV7-3; size: few; CDR3: CASSLVAGSEQFF
J: TRBJ2-1; V: TRBV12-3/TRBV12-4; size: many; CDR3: CASSLLAGNNEQFF
J: TRBJ1-2; V: TRBV7-2; size: NA; CDR3: CASTPVQGAITF
J: TRBJ2-7; V: TRBV15; size: once; CDR3: CATSRDLAGGLREQYF
J: TRBJ2-2; V: TRBV5-1; size: many; CDR3: CASSFRDRGLWSANTGELFF
J: TRBJ2-3; V: TRBV7-9; size: many; CDR3: CASSGQGISTDTQYF
J: TRBJ1-2; V: TRBV15; size: few; CDR3: CATSRDFGTGGYTF
J: TRBJ2-5; V: TRBV12-3/TRBV12-4; size: few; CDR3: CASSLVWETQYF
J: TRBJ1-5; V: TRBV4-1; size: NA; CDR3: CASSQGGARPFRREPQHF
J: TRBJ2-5; V: TRBV4-2; size: few; CDR3: CASSQEIRAEGETQYF
J: TRBJ2-7; V: TRBV6-2/TRBV6-3; size: few; CDR3: CASSYFRESSYEQYF
J: TRBJ2-7; V: TRBV20-1; size: NA; CDR3: CSAGRLVFGSYEQYF
J: TRBJ2-7; V: TRBV7-8; size: many; CDR3: CASSLEDGHYEQYF
J: TRBJ2-5; V: TRBV5-1; size: few; CDR3: CASSLNGQTPQETQYF
J: TRBJ2-5; V: TRBV3-1; size: NA; CDR3: CASSRGPREILF
J: TRBJ1-3; V: TRBV5-1; size: few; CDR3: CASSLSTGNTIYF
J: TRBJ1-1; V: TRBV5-1; size: NA; CDR3: CASSFVRANTEAFF
J: TRBJ1-1; V: TRBV7-3; size: NA; CDR3: CASSPLGDPRGNTEAFF
J: TRBJ2-1; V: TRBV4-2; size: NA; CDR3: CASSHRLAGGFTYNEQFF
J: TRBJ1-2; V: TRBV20-1; size: few; CDR3: CSGDNYNYGYTF
J: TRBJ1-4; V: TRBV5-1; size: NA; CDR3: CASNPTGRNNEKLFF
J: TRBJ2-3; V: TRBV5-1; size: many; CDR3: CASSLVLDRVDTQYF
J: TRBJ2-7; V: TRBV12-3/TRBV12-4; size: NA; CDR3: CASSLASPPYEQYF
J: TRBJ2-6; V: TRBV7-3; size: NA; CDR3: CASSLGGVGANVLTF
J: TRBJ1-1; V: TRBV29-1; size: many; CDR3: CSVETGTEAFF
J: TRBJ1-1; V: TRBV5-1; size: NA; CDR3: CASSLATQRGGMNTEAFF